The present entry profiles one T cell receptor (beta chain) with its context. In this sample, this clonotype turned up a few times. The antigen this receptor binds is unknown. No base-level quality is on record; no much larger clone is a single base apart. To prepare the library, PCR was applied. Sequenced on an Illumina HiSeq 2500. To normalize quantification of the TCRbeta repertoire, the TCR libraries were built with molecular barcoding that relied on unique molecular identifiers. TCRdb ran its own pipeline on the public reads, namely fastp trimming at Q25 and MiXCR clone calling, and kept in-frame beta chains. Every entry covers one CDR3 protein and lists the most common genes and DNA from its rows. A total of around 400,000 distinct CDR3 sequences appear in this sample, about a tenth of them only once. The biggest ten clones account for approximately 5% of the sample. These data originate in a study of T-cell reconstitution after alpha-beta-depleted transplantation in children (dated by TCRdb to 2016 to 2018). Broadly, across the study: The study quantitatively tracked T-cell immune reconstitution after TCRalphabeta/CD19-depleted allogeneic hematopoietic cell transplantation in children using TCR repertoire profiling.

Its CDR3 holds 15 amino acids, cysteine through phenylalanine. The sequence is cut down to CDR3 DNA, 45 bases in frame from base 1. CDR1 and CDR2 (SGHDT, YYEEEE) derive from the germline V gene. V is trimmed back by 2 bases and J by 7 bases, and the junction contains 6 bases that no gene match accounts for. The sequencing here drew on PBMCs from the stem cell graft donor, taken from the stem cell graft. Here the chain combines TRBV5-6 and TRBJ1-6, with TRBD1 identical over 7 junction bases. The origin of this receptor is a human donor who donated a stem cell graft to a child with acute myeloid leukemia. For the CDR3, the sequence is CASSFWGQPNSPLHF. The DNA sequence is TGTGCCAGCAGCTTCTGGGGACAGCCAAATTCACCCCTCCACTTT.